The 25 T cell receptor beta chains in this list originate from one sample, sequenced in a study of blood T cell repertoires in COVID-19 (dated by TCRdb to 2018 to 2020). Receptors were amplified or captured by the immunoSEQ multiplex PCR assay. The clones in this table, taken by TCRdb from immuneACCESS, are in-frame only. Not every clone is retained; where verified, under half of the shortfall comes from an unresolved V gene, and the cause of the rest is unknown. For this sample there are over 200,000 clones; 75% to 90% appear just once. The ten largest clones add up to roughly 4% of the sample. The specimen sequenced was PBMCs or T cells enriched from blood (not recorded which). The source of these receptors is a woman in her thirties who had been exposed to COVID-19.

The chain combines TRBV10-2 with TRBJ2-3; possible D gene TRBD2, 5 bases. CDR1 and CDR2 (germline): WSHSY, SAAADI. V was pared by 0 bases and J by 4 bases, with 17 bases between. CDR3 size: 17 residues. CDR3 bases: TGCGCCAGCAGTGAGTCTAAGGGCCCCAGCGGATCAGATACGCAGTATTTT. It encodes CASSESKGPSGSDTQYF.

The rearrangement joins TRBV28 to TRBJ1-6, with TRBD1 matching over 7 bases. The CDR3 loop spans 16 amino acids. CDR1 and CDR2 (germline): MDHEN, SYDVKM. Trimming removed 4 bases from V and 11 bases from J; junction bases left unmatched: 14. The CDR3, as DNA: TGTGCCAGCAGTTCCGCGGGGTTGACAGGGAGGCCACCCCTCCACTTT. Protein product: CASSSAGLTGRPPLHF.

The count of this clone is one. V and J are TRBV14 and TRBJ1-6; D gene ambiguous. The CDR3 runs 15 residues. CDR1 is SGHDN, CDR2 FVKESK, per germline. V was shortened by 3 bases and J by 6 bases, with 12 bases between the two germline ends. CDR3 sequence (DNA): TGTGCCAGCAGCCATCCCGGTAATACTAATTCACCCCTCCACTTT. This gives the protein CASSHPGNTNSPLHF.

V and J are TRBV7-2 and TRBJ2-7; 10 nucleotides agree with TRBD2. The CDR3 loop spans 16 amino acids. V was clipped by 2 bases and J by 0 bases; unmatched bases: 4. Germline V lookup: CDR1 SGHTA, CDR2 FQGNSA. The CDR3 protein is CASSLRSSGGSYEQYF. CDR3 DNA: TGTGCCAGCAGCTTAAGGTCTAGCGGGGGCTCCTACGAGCAGTACTTC. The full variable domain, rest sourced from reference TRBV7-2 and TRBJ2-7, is GAGVSQSPSNKVTEKGKDVELRCDPISGHTALYWYRQSLGQGLEFLIYFQGNSAPDKSGLPSDRFSAERTGGSVSTLTIQRTQQEDSAVYLCASSLRSSGGSYEQYFGPGTRLTVT.

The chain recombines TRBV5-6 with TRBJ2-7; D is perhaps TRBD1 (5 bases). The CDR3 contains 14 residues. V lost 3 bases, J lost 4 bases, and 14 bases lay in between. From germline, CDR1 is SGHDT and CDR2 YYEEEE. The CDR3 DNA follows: TGTGCCAGCAGCTCAGGTGGGGCCTATTACGAGCAGTACTTC. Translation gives CASSSGGAYYEQYF.

The chain's CDR3 is CASSEPTLNTEAFF. The DNA of the CDR3 is TGTGCCAGCAGTGAACCAACACTGAACACTGAAGCTTTCTTT. The chain employs TRBV6-1 and TRBJ1-1; no firm D call. The ends were cut back, 2 bases at V and 0 bases at J, with 7 bases in the middle. CDR1 MNHNS and CDR2 SASEGT come from the germline V gene. This CDR3 has 14 amino acids.

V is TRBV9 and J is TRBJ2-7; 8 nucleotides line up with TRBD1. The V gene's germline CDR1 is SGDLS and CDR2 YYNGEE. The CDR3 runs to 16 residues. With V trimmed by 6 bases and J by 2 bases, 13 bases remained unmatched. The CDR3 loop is CASTPTEGTGPYEQYF. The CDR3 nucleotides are TGTGCCAGCACCCCCACGGAAGGGACAGGTCCCTACGAGCAGTACTTC.

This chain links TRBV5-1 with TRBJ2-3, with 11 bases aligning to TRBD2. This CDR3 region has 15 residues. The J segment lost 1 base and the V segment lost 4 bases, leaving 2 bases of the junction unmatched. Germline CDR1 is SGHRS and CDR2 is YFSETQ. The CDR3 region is CASSPLAGGTDTQYF. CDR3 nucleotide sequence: TGCGCCAGCAGCCCACTAGCGGGGGGCACAGATACGCAGTATTTT.

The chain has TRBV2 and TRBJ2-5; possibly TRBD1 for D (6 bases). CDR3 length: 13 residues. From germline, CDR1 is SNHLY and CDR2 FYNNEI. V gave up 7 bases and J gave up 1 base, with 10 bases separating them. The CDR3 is CASKRTVQETQYF. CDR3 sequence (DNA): TGTGCCAGCAAGCGGACAGTCCAAGAGACCCAGTACTTC.

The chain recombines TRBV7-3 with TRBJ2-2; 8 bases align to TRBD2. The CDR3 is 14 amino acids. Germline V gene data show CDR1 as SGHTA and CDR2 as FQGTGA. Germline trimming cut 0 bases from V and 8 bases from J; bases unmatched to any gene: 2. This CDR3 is CASSLTSGMGELFF. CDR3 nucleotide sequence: TGTGCCAGCAGCTTAACTAGCGGGATGGGGGAGCTGTTTTTT.

The CDR3 DNA reads TGTGCCAGCAGCCCCCACGAACCGGGACAGGGCTCTGGCTACACCTTC. The encoded protein is CASSPHEPGQGSGYTF. The chain uses TRBV3-1 (or the pseudogene TRBV3-2) and TRBJ1-2; 9 bases map to TRBD1. The germline CDR1 and CDR2 sequences are LGHDT and YNNKEL (reference sequence). After removal of 4 bases from V and 7 bases from J, the junction contained 13 bases not matched to a gene. The CDR3 contains 16 residues.

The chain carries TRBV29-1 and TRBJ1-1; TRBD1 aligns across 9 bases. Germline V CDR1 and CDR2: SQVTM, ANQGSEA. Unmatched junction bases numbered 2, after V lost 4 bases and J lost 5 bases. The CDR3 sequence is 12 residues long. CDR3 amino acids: CSVAQGATEAFF. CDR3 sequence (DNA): TGCAGCGTTGCACAGGGGGCTACTGAAGCTTTCTTT.

This CDR3 is CASSQATSLLTDTQYF. The DNA of the CDR3 is TGTGCCAGCAGCCAAGCGACTAGCCTTCTCACAGATACGCAGTATTTT. The chain employs TRBV4-2 and TRBJ2-3; 7 positions agree with TRBD2. Trimming removed 1 base from V and 2 bases from J; junction bases left unmatched: 6. The germline CDR1 and CDR2 sequences are LGHNA and YNFKEQ. The CDR3 is 16 amino acids.

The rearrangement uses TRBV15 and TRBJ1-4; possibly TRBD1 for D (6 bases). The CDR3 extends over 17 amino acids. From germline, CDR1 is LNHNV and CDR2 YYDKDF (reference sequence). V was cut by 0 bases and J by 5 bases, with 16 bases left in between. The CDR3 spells CATSRDLGAVENEKLFF. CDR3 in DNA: TGTGCCACCAGCAGAGATTTGGGGGCTGTGGAAAATGAAAAACTGTTTTTT.

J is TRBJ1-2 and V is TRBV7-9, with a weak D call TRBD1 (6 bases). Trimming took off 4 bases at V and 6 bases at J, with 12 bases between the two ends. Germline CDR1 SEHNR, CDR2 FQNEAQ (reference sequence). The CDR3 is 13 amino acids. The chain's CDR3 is CASSCTGLHGYTF. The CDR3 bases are TGTGCCAGCAGCTGTACAGGGTTACATGGCTACACCTTC. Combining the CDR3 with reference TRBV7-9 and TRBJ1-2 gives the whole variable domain DTGVSQNPRHKITKRGQNVTFRCDPISEHNRLYWYRQTLGQGPEFLTYFQNEAQLEKSRLLSDRFSAERPKGSFSTLEIQRTEQGDSAMYLCASSCTGLHGYTFGSGTRLTVV.

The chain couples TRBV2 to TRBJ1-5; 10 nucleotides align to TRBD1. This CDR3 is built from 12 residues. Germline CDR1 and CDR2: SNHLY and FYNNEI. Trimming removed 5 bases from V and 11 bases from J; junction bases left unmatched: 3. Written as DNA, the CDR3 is TGTGCCAGCAGTCCCGGGACAGGGGCCCAGCATTTT. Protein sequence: CASSPGTGAQHF.

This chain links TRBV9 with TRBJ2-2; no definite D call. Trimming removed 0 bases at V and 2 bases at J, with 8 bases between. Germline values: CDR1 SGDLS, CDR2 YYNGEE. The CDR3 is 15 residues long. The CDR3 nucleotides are TGTGCCAGCAGCGTAGTTCCGGGTAACACCGGGGAGCTGTTTTTT. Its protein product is CASSVVPGNTGELFF.

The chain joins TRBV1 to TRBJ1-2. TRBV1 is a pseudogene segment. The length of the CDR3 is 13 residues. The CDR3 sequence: CTSSQDPRLGYTF. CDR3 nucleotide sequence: TGCACCAGCAGCCAAGATCCTCGGTTAGGCTACACCTTC.

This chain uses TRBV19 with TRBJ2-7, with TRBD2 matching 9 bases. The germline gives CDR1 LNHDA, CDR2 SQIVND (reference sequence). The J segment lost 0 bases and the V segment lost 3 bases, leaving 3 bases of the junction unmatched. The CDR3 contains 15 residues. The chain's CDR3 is CASSMVAGASYEQYF. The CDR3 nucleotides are TGTGCCAGTAGTATGGTAGCGGGGGCCTCCTACGAGCAGTACTTC. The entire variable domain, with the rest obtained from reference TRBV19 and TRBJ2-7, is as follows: DGGITQSPKYLFRKEGQNVTLSCEQNLNHDAMYWYRQDPGQGLRLIYYSQIVNDFQKGDIAEGYSVSREKKESFPLTVTSAQKNPTAFYLCASSMVAGASYEQYFGPGTRLTVT.

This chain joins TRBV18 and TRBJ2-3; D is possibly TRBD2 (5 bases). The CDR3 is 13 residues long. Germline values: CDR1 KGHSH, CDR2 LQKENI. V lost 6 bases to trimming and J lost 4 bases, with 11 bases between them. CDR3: CASSRTEADTQYF. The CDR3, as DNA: TGTGCCAGCTCCCGGACTGAGGCAGATACGCAGTATTTT.

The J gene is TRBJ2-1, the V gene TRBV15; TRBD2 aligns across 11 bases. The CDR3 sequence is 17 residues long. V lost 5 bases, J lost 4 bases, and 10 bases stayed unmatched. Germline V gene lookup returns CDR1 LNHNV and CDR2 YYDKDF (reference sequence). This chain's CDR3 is CATSRQRGLAVYNEQFF. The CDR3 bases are TGTGCCACCAGCCGTCAACGGGGACTAGCGGTATACAATGAGCAGTTCTTC.

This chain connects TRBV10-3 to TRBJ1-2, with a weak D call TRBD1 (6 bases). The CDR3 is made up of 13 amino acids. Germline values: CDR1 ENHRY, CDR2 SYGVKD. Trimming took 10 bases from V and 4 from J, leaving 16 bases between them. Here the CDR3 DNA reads TGTGCCACTAAAGGGGGGGGTGTCTATGGCTACACCTTC. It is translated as CATKGGGVYGYTF.

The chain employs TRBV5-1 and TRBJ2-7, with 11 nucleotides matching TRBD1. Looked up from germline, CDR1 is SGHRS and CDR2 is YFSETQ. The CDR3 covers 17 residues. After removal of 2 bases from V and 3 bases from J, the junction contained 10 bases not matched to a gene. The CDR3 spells CASSFRSLGTGGYEQYF. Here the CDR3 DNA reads TGCGCCAGCAGCTTTAGATCGCTCGGGACAGGGGGCTACGAGCAGTACTTC.

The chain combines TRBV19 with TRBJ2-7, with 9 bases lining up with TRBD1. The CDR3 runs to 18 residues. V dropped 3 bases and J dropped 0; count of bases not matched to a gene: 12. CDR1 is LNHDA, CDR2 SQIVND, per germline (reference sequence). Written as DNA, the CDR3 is TGTGCCAGTAGTATGGAGGGGGACAGGGTGAAAAGCTCCTACGAGCAGTACTTC. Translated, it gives CASSMEGDRVKSSYEQYF.

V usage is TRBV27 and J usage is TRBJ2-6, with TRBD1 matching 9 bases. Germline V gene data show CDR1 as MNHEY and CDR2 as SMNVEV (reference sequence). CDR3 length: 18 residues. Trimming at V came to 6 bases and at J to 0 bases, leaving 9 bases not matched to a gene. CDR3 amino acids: CASSHHRGRSSGANVLTF. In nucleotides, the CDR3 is TGTGCCAGCAGCCACCACAGGGGGCGAAGCTCTGGGGCCAACGTCCTGACTTTC.